Listed here is a single T cell receptor beta chain. Its recognized antigen is unknown. No base qualities exist here, and no much larger clone lies one base off it. Participants in the prospective study were enrolled through a virtual design, were aged 18 to 89 years, and lived in about two dozen United States geographic areas. In the prospective study, participants were assigned to cohorts based on the clinical history participants reported in a screening survey and a study questionnaire. Recovered participants in ImmuneRACE Cohort 3 were defined as having two consecutive negative NP/OP PCR tests, clearance from a healthcare professional, or resolution of symptoms. In the prospective study, mobile phlebotomists collected whole blood, serum and a nasopharyngeal or oropharyngeal swab from each participant. Over a roughly 2-month period, participants in the prospective study had the option of providing additional blood draws and questionnaires. Before DNA extraction, blood samples from the prospective study were shipped at room temperature or frozen.

Deletion took 3 bases off V and 1 base off J, with a span of 16 bases between the germline ends. The cysteine opens and the phenylalanine closes a CDR3 of 16 amino acids. Only the CDR3 part of the read is kept: 48 bases, read in frame from the first base. The germline V gene supplies CDR1 KGHSH and CDR2 LQKENI. This entry is derived from a study of blood T cell repertoires in COVID-19 (dated by TCRdb to 2020 to 2022). For the study in its entirety: Samples covering the acute and convalescent phases of COVID-19 were provided by collaborators in the United States, Italy and Spain. The dataset comprised deeply sampled blood TCRbeta repertoires from subjects exposed to, actively infected with, or recovered from COVID-19. Where HLA class I and class II types were available, the types were taken from metadata supplied by the sample provider, not from assay-based typing. A freely available public database, intended as a resource for researchers studying the immune response to SARS-CoV-2, is where the repertoires were released. The samples were drawn from two sources: the first 160 participants of the ongoing ImmuneRACE study, and over 1,000 subjects contributed by 6 global collaborators. The prospective study material was composed of cDNA or gDNA derived from T cells, B-cell-depleted T cells, or PBMCs. The sample metadata nearly always contained a de-identified subject ID, COVID-19 status, age in years and sex. Overall results and qualifications from the work: The quantity of clinical and demographic metadata differed by source and by participant and was supplied without curation.

TCRbeta CDR3 regions were amplified from genomic DNA by means of the immunoSEQ Assay, a bias-controlled multiplex PCR. As for the original processing: The number of nucleated cells in each sample was estimated from the amplification of reference gene primers within the assay. To quantify the absolute abundance of each unique TCRbeta CDR3 rearrangement, sequence reads were collapsed and filtered. For each sample, productive Simpson clonality was calculated as the square root of Simpson's diversity index over productive rearrangements. This is the immuneACCESS table as TCRdb keeps it, with only in-frame sequences that have V and J called. A part of the clones is gone; compared with another copy, unresolved V genes explain less than half, and the rest is unexplained. Clone size and V and J calls were adopted from that table, with D and trimming inferred from the DNA. The sample table lists roughly 130,000 clones, about 88% of them with a count of one. Jointly, the top ten make up under 2.5% of the sample.

The TCR comes from a woman between 50 and 59 years old who had recovered from COVID-19. The chain joins TRBV18 to TRBJ2-7, with TRBD1 as a weak D call on 6 bases. Material for sequencing was PBMCs or T cells enriched from blood (not recorded which). The CDR3 has the sequence CASSPAGRGPSYEQYF. The DNA reads TGTGCCAGCTCACCCGCGGGCAGGGGCCCTTCCTACGAGCAGTACTTC.